This TCR beta chain was captured in a study of T cell responses to AZD1222 COVID-19 vaccine. Concerning this clone itself: The antigen remains undetermined. Its ends do not fully match the called genes, so a read error is possible.

Study-level points and caveats: Repertoire collection took place solely once the T cell response had peaked.

Generated by immunoSEQ multiplex PCR, the TCRdb table keeps only in-frame clones and is missing some. The repertoire holds about 100,000 clones, with around nine tenths as singletons. This CDR3 has 12 amino acids. CDR1 and CDR2 (germline): LGHDT, YNNKEL (reference sequence). This receptor was obtained from an adult in good health. The V gene is TRBV3-1 (or the pseudogene TRBV3-2), the J gene TRBJ2-4, with 9 bases identical to TRBD1. The input for sequencing was peripheral blood, taken on day 0 of AZD1222 vaccination. The CDR3 sequence is CASSTPEGQGKF. The DNA of the CDR3 is TGTGCCAGCAGCACACCTGAGGGACAGGGCAAGTTC.